The 3 T cell receptor beta chains below were found in one sample sequenced in a study of blood T cell repertoires in COVID-19. Produced via immunoSEQ multiplex PCR; TCRdb's table is partial and in-frame only. The sample contains fewer than 450,000 clones, more than 70% of which appear only once. Sequencing was performed on PBMCs or T cells enriched from blood (not recorded which). The receptor source for this set is a woman aged 18 to 35 who had recovered from COVID-19.

In this sample, this clone turned up once. This chain links TRBV4-3 with TRBJ1-4; D might be TRBD1 (5 bases). This CDR3 spans 13 amino acids. The V end was cut by 1 base, the J end by 8 bases, with 8 bases between. Germline values: CDR1 LGHNA, CDR2 YSLEER. The CDR3 region is CASSQGGWEKLFF. CDR3 bases: TGCGCCAGCAGCCAAGGGGGCTGGGAAAAACTGTTTTTT.

This chain uses TRBV7-8 with TRBJ1-1, with 7 bases lining up with TRBD1. The CDR3 is 13 residues long. Germline CDR1 is SGHVS and CDR2 is FQNEAQ. With 2 bases clipped from V and 4 bases from J, the junction kept 1 base outside the gene matches. Here the CDR3 reads CASSLRQGTEAFF. In DNA, the CDR3 is TGTGCCAGCAGCTTACGACAGGGCACTGAAGCTTTCTTT.

J is TRBJ2-7 and V is TRBV4-2; TRBD2 agrees at 13 bases. Trimming removed 1 base from V and 6 bases from J; junction bases left unmatched: 3. CDR3 length equals 15 residues. Germline loops: CDR1 LGHNA, CDR2 YNFKEQ. The CDR3 loop is CASSQAGTSGAEQYF. Here the CDR3 DNA reads TGTGCCAGCAGCCAAGCCGGGACTAGCGGGGCCGAGCAGTACTTC.